This T cell receptor (beta chain) was profiled in a study of OX40 agonist ivuxolimab in advanced cancers. Assay: immunoSEQ multiplex PCR; the TCRdb copy retains only in-frame clones and omits some. Here the sample spans more than 55,000 clones, about 84% being singletons. V lost 1 base, J lost 10 bases, and 20 bases lay in between. Germline values: CDR1 SGHVS, CDR2 FQNEAQ. This CDR3 spans 15 amino acids. Study results and caveats: At doses 0.1 to 3.0 mg/kg, CD4+ and CD8+ clones expanded. Compared with CD4+, CD8+ T cells on average had more expanded clones.

Points on this clone: Antigen unknown.

This chain connects TRBV7-8 to TRBJ2-7; no reliable D call. The sample here was CD4+ or CD8+ T cells sorted from blood, taken in a trial of the OX40 agonist ivuxolimab. This TCR was recovered from an adult with an advanced solid tumor such as melanoma, head and neck, liver or kidney cancer. The CDR3 sequence: CASSLGRLPRGQQYF. The CDR3 DNA sequence: TGTGCCAGCAGCTTAGGGAGACTGCCCAGAGGCCAACAGTACTTC.